This T cell receptor (beta chain) is from a study of T cells in tuberculosis. The CDR3 consists of 13 residues. Trimming took off 6 bases at V and 7 bases at J, with 12 bases between the two ends. Germline V gene data show CDR1 as LNHDA and CDR2 as SQIVND (reference sequence). Clones were sequenced by immunoSEQ multiplex PCR, and TCRdb holds only the in-frame ones, with some missing. Here the sample spans around 33,000 clones, 87% being singletons. Noted time point: new active TB diagnosis, blood taken before or within 7 days of starting treatment. The rearrangement links TRBV19 to TRBJ2-2, with D maybe TRBD2 (5 bases). The material was PBMCs, obtained at tuberculosis diagnosis. The sequence was obtained from an adult with tuberculosis. The CDR3 sequence: CASSPVRGGELFF. Here the CDR3 DNA reads TGTGCCAGTAGCCCCGTTCGGGGCGGGGAGCTGTTTTTT. The variable domain in full, with the rest retrieved from reference TRBV19 and TRBJ2-2, is DGGITQSPKYLFRKEGQNVTLSCEQNLNHDAMYWYRQDPGQGLRLIYYSQIVNDFQKGDIAEGYSVSREKKESFPLTVTSAQKNPTAFYLCASSPVRGGELFFGEGSRLTVL.